This T cell receptor beta chain was sequenced for a study of early T cells in non-severe SARS-CoV-2 infection. Study-wide context: The authors sequenced bulk RNA from unsorted whole blood, leaving chains unpaired.

The study, taken as a whole, reports: Anti-spike CD8 specificities were favored by VDJdb matching, whose results missed private and CD4 specificities.

This clonotype was observed many times. Its target is unknown. Unique molecular identifiers tagged individual cDNA molecules. TCRdb called the 5' RACE reads again in MiXCR, with one record for every CDR3 protein. The table includes fewer than 30,000 distinct CDR3 sequences, roughly 5.3% detected once. Trimming took 5 bases from V and 5 from J; bases not matched to a gene: 8. Germline V lookup: CDR1 SQVTM, CDR2 ANQGSEA. CDR3 length: 16 amino acids. The V call is TRBV29-1, the J call TRBJ2-1, with 14 bases aligning to TRBD2. The TCR sequence derives from an adult who was a healthcare worker with PCR-confirmed SARS-CoV-2 infection or an uninfected control (not recorded which). Source material: whole blood. In DNA, the CDR3 is TGCAGCGTTCTGGTCTGGACTAGCGGGAGGAACAATGAGCAGTTCTTC. Translated: CSVLVWTSGRNNEQFF.